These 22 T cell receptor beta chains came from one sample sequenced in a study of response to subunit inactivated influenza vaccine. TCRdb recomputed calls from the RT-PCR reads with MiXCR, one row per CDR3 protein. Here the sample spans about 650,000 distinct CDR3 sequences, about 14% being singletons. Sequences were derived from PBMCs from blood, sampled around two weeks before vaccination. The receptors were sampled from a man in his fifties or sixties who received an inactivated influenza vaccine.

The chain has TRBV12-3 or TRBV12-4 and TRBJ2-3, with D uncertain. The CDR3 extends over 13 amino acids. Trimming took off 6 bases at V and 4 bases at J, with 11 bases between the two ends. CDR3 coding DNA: TGTGCCAGCAGCCCTAAGAATGCAGATACGCAGTATTTT. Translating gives CASSPKNADTQYF.

The CDR3 loop reads CASSPKGLEQYF. Here the CDR3 DNA reads TGTGCCAGCAGCCCGAAGGGACTCGAGCAGTACTTC. V usage is TRBV7-9 and J usage is TRBJ2-7, with D perhaps TRBD2 (6 bases). In germline, CDR1 is SEHNR, CDR2 FQNEAQ (reference sequence). V was cut by 5 bases and J by 6 bases, with 11 bases left in between. CDR3 size: 12 residues.

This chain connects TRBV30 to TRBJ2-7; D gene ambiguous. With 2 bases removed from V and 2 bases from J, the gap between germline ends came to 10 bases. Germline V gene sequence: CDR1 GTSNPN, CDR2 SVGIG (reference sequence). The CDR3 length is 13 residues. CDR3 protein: CAWSKDPPYEQYF. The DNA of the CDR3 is TGTGCCTGGAGTAAGGACCCCCCCTACGAGCAGTACTTC.

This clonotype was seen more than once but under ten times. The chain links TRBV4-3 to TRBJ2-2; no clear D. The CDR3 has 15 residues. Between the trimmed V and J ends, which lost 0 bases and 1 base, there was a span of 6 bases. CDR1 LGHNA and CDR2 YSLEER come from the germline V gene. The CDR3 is CASSQDRQNTGELFF. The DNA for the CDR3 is TGCGCCAGCAGCCAAGATAGACAGAACACCGGGGAGCTGTTTTTT.

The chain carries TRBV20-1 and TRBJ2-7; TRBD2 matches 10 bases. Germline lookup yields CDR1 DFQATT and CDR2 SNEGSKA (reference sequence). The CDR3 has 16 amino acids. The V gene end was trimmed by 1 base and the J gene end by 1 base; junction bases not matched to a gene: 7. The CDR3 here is CSARVGLAGVSYEQYF. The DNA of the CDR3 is TGCAGTGCTAGAGTTGGTCTAGCGGGAGTTTCCTACGAGCAGTACTTC.

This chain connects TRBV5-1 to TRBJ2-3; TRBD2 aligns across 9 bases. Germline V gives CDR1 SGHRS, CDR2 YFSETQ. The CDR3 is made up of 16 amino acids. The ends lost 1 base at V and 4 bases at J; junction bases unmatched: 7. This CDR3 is CASSLFGGGAADTQYF. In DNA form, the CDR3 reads TGCGCCAGCAGCTTGTTTGGCGGGGGGGCCGCAGATACGCAGTATTTT.

The CDR3 is CASSLSLAGRANTQYF. The CDR3 coding sequence is TGTGCCAGCAGTTTGTCCCTAGCGGGGCGGGCTAATACGCAGTATTTT. This chain uses TRBV12-3 or TRBV12-4 with TRBJ2-3; 9 bases are shared with TRBD2. V trimming: 3 bases; J trimming: 7 bases; junction bases outside the gene matches: 11. The CDR3 runs to 16 residues.

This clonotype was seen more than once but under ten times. CDR3 amino acids: CASSRLMDRLAKNIQYF. DNA of the CDR3: TGTGCCAGCAGCAGGCTGATGGACAGGCTAGCCAAAAACATTCAGTACTTC. The chain joins TRBV21-1 to TRBJ2-4; the D call in the table, TRBD1, was not verified against the DNA. TRBV21-1 constitutes a pseudogene. The CDR3 extends over 17 amino acids.

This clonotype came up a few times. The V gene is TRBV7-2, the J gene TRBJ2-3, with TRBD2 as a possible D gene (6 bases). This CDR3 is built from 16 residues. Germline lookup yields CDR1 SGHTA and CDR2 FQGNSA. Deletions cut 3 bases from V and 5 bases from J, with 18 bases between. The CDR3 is CASSLWGLGVGDTQYF. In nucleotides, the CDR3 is TGTGCCAGCAGCTTGTGGGGACTGGGGGTGGGAGATACGCAGTATTTT.

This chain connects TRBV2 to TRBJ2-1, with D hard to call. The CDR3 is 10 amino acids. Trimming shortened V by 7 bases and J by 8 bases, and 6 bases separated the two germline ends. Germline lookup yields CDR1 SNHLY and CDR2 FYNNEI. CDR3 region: CASKWYEQFF. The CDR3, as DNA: TGTGCCAGCAAGTGGTATGAGCAGTTCTTC.

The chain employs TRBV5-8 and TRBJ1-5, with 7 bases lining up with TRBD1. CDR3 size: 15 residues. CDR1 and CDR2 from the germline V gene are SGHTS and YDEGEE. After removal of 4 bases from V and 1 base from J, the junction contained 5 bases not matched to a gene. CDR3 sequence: CASSATGLSNQPQHF. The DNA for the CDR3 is TGTGCCAGCAGCGCGACAGGGCTAAGCAATCAGCCCCAGCATTTT.

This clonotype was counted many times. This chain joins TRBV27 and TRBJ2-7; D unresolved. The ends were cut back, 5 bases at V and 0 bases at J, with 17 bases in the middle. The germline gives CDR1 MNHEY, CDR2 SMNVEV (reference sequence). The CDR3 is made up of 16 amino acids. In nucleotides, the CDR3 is TGTGCCAGCAGTCCAACCCCCACTGGGTTCTCCTACGAGCAGTACTTC. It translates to CASSPTPTGFSYEQYF.

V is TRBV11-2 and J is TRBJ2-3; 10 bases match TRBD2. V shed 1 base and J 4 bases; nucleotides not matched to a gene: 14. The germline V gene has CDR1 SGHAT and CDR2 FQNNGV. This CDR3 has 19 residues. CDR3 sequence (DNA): TGTGCCAGCAGCTTAGTTGGGTTACTAGCGGGGTTTGGGGCAGATACGCAGTATTTT. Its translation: CASSLVGLLAGFGADTQYF.

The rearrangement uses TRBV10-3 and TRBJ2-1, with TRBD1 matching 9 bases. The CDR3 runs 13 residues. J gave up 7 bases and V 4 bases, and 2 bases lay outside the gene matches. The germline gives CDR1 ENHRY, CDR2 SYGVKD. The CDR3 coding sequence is TGTGCCATCAGTGGACAGGGGGGAAATGAGCAGTTCTTC. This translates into CAISGQGGNEQFF.

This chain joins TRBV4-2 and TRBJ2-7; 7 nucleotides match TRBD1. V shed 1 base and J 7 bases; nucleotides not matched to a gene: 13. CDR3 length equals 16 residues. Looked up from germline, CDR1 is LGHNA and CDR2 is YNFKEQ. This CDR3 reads CASSQGQGQVQGEQYF. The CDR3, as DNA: TGTGCCAGCAGCCAAGGTCAGGGGCAGGTACAGGGGGAGCAGTACTTC.

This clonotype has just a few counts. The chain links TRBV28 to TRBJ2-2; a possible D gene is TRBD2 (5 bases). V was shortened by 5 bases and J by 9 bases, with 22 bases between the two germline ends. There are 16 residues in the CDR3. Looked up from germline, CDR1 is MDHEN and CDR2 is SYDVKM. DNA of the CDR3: TGTGCCAGCAGTAACCCGGGAACTCATCCGCCCCGGGAGCTGTTTTTT. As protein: CASSNPGTHPPRELFF.

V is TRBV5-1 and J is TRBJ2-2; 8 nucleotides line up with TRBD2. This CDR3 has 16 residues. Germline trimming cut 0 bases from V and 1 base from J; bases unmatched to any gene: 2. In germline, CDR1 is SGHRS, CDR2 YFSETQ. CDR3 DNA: TGCGCCAGCAGCTTGGACAGCGGGAGGAACACCGGGGAGCTGTTTTTT. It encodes CASSLDSGRNTGELFF. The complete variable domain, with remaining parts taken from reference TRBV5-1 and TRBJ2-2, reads KAGVTQTPRYLIKTRGQQVTLSCSPISGHRSVSWYQQTPGQGLQFLFEYFSETQRNKGNFPGRFSGRQFSNSRSEMNVSTLELGDSALYLCASSLDSGRNTGELFFGEGSRLTVL.

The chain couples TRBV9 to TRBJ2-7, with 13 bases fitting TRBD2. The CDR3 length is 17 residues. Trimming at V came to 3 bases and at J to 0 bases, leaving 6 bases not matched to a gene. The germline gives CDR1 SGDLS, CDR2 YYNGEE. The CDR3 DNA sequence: TGTGCCAGCAGCGGAGGGGGGACTAGCGGGAACTCCTACGAGCAGTACTTC. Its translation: CASSGGGTSGNSYEQYF.

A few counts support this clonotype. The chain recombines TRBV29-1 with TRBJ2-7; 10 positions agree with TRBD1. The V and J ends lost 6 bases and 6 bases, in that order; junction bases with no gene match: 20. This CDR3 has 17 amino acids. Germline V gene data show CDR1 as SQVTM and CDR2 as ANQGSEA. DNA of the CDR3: TGCAGCGTAGACCCCGGCCCTCCCCGGGACAGGGGAGGCGAGCAGTACTTC. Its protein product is CSVDPGPPRDRGGEQYF.

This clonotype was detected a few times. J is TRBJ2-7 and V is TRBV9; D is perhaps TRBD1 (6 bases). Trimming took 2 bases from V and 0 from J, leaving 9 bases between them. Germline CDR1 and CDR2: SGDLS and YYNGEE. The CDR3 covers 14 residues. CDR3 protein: CASSVGDNSYEQYF. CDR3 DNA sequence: TGTGCCAGCAGCGTGGGGGACAACTCCTACGAGCAGTACTTC.

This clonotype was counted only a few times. DNA for the CDR3: TGTGCCAGCAGCCCCGCCGGGGCAAATGGCTACACCTTC. It specifies CASSPAGANGYTF. This chain connects TRBV3-1 to TRBJ1-2; D is perhaps TRBD1 (5 bases). The CDR3 consists of 13 residues. Germline V gene lookup returns CDR1 LGHDT and CDR2 YNNKEL (reference sequence). Trimming took off 4 bases at V and 6 bases at J, with 12 bases between the two ends.

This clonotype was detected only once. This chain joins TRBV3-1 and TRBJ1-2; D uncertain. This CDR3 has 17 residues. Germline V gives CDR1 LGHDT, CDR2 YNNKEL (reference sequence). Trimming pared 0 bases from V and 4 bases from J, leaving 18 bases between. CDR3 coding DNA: TGTGCCAGCAGCCAAGACCTGGTTCCTACACGAGGCTATGGCTACACCTTC. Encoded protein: CASSQDLVPTRGYGYTF. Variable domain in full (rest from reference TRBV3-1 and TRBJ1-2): DTAVSQTPKYLVTQMGNDKSIKCEQNLGHDTMYWYKQDSKKFLKIMFSYNNKELIINETVPNRFSPKSPDKAHLNLHINSLELGDSAVYFCASSQDLVPTRGYGYTFGSGTRLTVV.